The 25 T cell receptor beta chains listed next were all sequenced from one sample in a study of blood T cell repertoires in COVID-19 (dated by TCRdb to 2020 to 2022). Libraries were prepared through the immunoSEQ multiplex PCR assay. TCRdb stores this immuneACCESS table with in-frame sequences only. Part of the clones is absent; in the studies checked, under half of the shortfall reflects unresolved V genes, and no reason is known for the rest. The sample table lists around 100,000 clones, about 84% of them with a count of one. The leading ten clones occupy more than 10% of the sample. What was sequenced was peripheral blood. All receptors derive from a human donor in a cohort sampled during active COVID-19.

This clone has only a few counts. The rearrangement uses TRBV30 and TRBJ2-3; D unresolved. The germline V gene has CDR1 GTSNPN and CDR2 SVGIG (reference sequence). Between the trimmed V and J ends, which lost 5 bases and 2 bases, there was a span of 20 bases. The CDR3 contains 16 residues. The CDR3 bases are TGTGCCTGGGATGCCTCTTTAAGCGATGACACAGATACGCAGTATTTT. Its protein is CAWDASLSDDTDTQYF.

This chain links TRBV6-6 with TRBJ2-3; 9 bases align to TRBD1. This CDR3 region has 14 residues. Germline CDR1 reads MNHNY; CDR2 reads SVGAGI (reference sequence). V was pared by 5 bases and J by 5 bases, with 5 bases of the junction left unmatched. The CDR3 spells CASSDRGFGDTQYF. The CDR3 DNA sequence: TGTGCCAGCAGTGACAGGGGGTTTGGAGATACGCAGTATTTT.

The chain employs TRBV6-5 and TRBJ2-3; a weak D match, TRBD1 (6 bases). Germline V lookup: CDR1 MNHEY, CDR2 SVGAGI. V shed 8 bases and J shed 0 bases, with 12 bases lying between them. The CDR3 has 14 amino acids. Written as DNA, the CDR3 is TGTGCCAGCTCCACAGGGCACAGCACAGATACGCAGTATTTT. Translating gives CASSTGHSTDTQYF.

The rearrangement joins TRBV7-2 to TRBJ1-6; possible D gene TRBD1, 5 bases. Trimming cost V 2 bases and J 0 bases, with 17 bases left between them. CDR1 is SGHTA, CDR2 FQGNSA, per germline. The CDR3 has 19 residues. This chain's CDR3 is CASSLIGLGGRSYNSPLHF. The CDR3 DNA follows: TGTGCCAGCAGCTTAATAGGTCTCGGGGGTCGCTCCTATAATTCACCCCTCCACTTT.

The chain employs TRBV5-4 and TRBJ1-2, with no clear D. V dropped 0 bases and J dropped 4 bases, with 13 bases sitting between them. There are 15 residues in the CDR3. CDR1 SGHNT and CDR2 YYREEE come from the germline V gene (reference sequence). The CDR3 bases are TGTGCCAGCAGCTTGGCCGAGGGCAGACCCTATGGCTACACCTTC. As protein: CASSLAEGRPYGYTF.

This chain connects TRBV7-8 to TRBJ1-2; D perhaps matches TRBD1 (5 bases). Trimming stripped 5 bases from V and 6 bases from J, with 16 bases between. The CDR3 contains 14 residues. Germline assignment: CDR1 SGHVS and CDR2 FQNEAQ. In DNA, the CDR3 is TGTGCCAGCAGCCAAACCCAGGGTTTGGATGGCTACACCTTC. It translates to CASSQTQGLDGYTF.

The rearrangement joins TRBV12-3 or TRBV12-4 to TRBJ1-2; D is undetermined. V lost 6 bases and J lost 4, with 12 bases in between. The length of the CDR3 is 13 residues. This CDR3 reads CASSIEVVYGYTF. The CDR3 bases are TGTGCCAGCAGCATAGAGGTGGTCTATGGCTACACCTTC.

The rearrangement joins TRBV4-3 to TRBJ1-4, with 9 bases aligning to TRBD1. J gave up 3 bases and V 5 bases, and 7 bases lay outside the gene matches. Germline-derived CDR1 and CDR2 are LGHNA and YSLEER. This CDR3 is 16 amino acids long. CDR3 sequence (DNA): TGCGCCAGCAGCTTGGGACAGGGTTCGGCTAATGAAAAACTGTTTTTT. Translating it yields CASSLGQGSANEKLFF.

J is TRBJ1-5 and V is TRBV3-1 (or the pseudogene TRBV3-2); 8 positions agree with TRBD1. Germline assignment: CDR1 LGHDT and CDR2 YNNKEL (reference sequence). J lost 6 bases, V lost 1 base, and 2 bases had no gene match. The CDR3 runs to 14 residues. The DNA for the CDR3 is TGTGCCAGCAGCCAAGGACAGGGGAGTCAGCCCCAGCATTTT. The encoded protein is CASSQGQGSQPQHF.

The chain joins TRBV7-9 to TRBJ2-3; TRBD2 agrees at 7 bases. Trimming at V came to 1 base and at J to 7 bases, leaving 8 bases not matched to a gene. Looked up from germline, CDR1 is SEHNR and CDR2 is FQNEAQ (reference sequence). CDR3 length: 15 residues. As DNA, the CDR3 is TGTGCCAGCAGCTTAGTCCGGCAGGGACTAAATACGCAGTATTTT. It specifies CASSLVRQGLNTQYF.

This clone was seen once. This chain connects TRBV6-2 or TRBV6-3 to TRBJ2-7; D gene unclear. Germline CDR1 is MNHEY and CDR2 is SVGEGT. This CDR3 spans 11 amino acids. The V and J ends lost 4 bases and 6 bases respectively, with 7 bases between them. The CDR3 sequence: CASSFFSEQYF. Written as DNA, the CDR3 is TGTGCCAGCAGTTTCTTCTCCGAGCAGTACTTC.

The chain has TRBV11-2 and TRBJ2-7, with 8 bases lining up with TRBD1. V lost 0 bases, J lost 3 bases, and 7 bases stayed unmatched. CDR3 length: 16 residues. Germline V gives CDR1 SGHAT, CDR2 FQNNGV. CDR3 DNA sequence: TGTGCCAGCAGCTTAGATCATGGAACAGGGGGCTACGAGCAGTACTTC. Its protein product is CASSLDHGTGGYEQYF.

The V gene is TRBV20-1, the J gene TRBJ1-4; 10 bases are shared with TRBD1. Germline V gene lookup returns CDR1 DFQATT and CDR2 SNEGSKA (reference sequence). This CDR3 has 11 amino acids. With V trimmed by 6 bases and J by 13 bases, 5 bases remained unmatched. In DNA form, the CDR3 reads TGCAGTGCAAAGAGGACAGGGGGACTGTTTTTT. This gives the protein CSAKRTGGLFF.

The chain joins TRBV21-1 to TRBJ2-7; the table's D call, TRBD2, was not checked against the DNA. TRBV21-1 constitutes a pseudogene. The CDR3 spans 17 residues. This chain's CDR3 is CASTPVASGRGPYEQYF. The CDR3 DNA is TGTGCCAGCACCCCTGTAGCCAGCGGGAGAGGCCCCTACGAGCAGTACTTC.

This clone appeared a few times. The chain couples TRBV2 to TRBJ1-1, with unresolved D. The CDR3 runs to 15 residues. Trimming cost V 0 bases and J 4 bases, with 12 bases left between them. Germline CDR1 SNHLY, CDR2 FYNNEI. The CDR3 DNA is TGTGCCAGCAGTGAAGCGCCCAGGCTGGGCACTGAAGCTTTCTTT. It specifies CASSEAPRLGTEAFF.

This rearrangement joins TRBV6-6 to TRBJ2-7; TRBD2 is a possible D gene (5 bases). The V gene lost 2 bases and the J gene lost 2 bases, with 10 bases spanning the gap. CDR1 and CDR2 from the germline V gene are MNHNY and SVGAGI (reference sequence). The CDR3 runs 14 residues. The DNA for the CDR3 is TGTGCCAGCAGTTACATGCGGGCCGCCTACGAGCAGTACTTC. It codes for CASSYMRAAYEQYF.

This chain joins TRBV18 and TRBJ2-1; TRBD2 matches 13 bases. The CDR3 is 16 residues long. Germline V gene data show CDR1 as KGHSH and CDR2 as LQKENI. The V segment lost 3 bases and the J segment 10 bases; nucleotides outside the gene matches: 9. CDR3: CASSPQLAGGQGEQFF. The CDR3 coding sequence is TGTGCCAGCTCACCCCAACTAGCGGGGGGGCAAGGGGAGCAGTTCTTC.

The V and J genes are TRBV12-2 and TRBJ1-1; the table names TRBD1, a call not compared with the DNA. TRBV12-2 is noted as a pseudogene. The CDR3 sequence is 19 residues long. CDR3 sequence: CASRWRGDRGNLKNTEAFF. DNA for the CDR3: TGTGCAAGTCGCTGGCGGGGGGACAGGGGGAATTTGAAGAACACTGAAGCTTTCTTT.

This chain uses TRBV7-2 with TRBJ2-7, with 9 bases lining up with TRBD2. In germline, CDR1 is SGHTA, CDR2 FQGNSA. This CDR3 is 14 amino acids long. Germline trimming cut 5 bases from V and 4 bases from J; bases unmatched to any gene: 6. The CDR3 is CASSPQRGAYEQYF. The CDR3 nucleotides are TGTGCCAGCAGCCCCCAGCGGGGGGCTTACGAGCAGTACTTC.

The chain has TRBV30 and TRBJ2-2; D gene unclear. The ends were cut back, 4 bases at V and 6 bases at J, with 6 bases in the middle. The germline V gene has CDR1 GTSNPN and CDR2 SVGIG (reference sequence). This CDR3 region has 11 residues. CDR3 amino acids: CAWTLSGELFF. CDR3 coding DNA: TGTGCCTGGACACTCTCCGGGGAGCTGTTTTTT.

This chain joins TRBV7-9 and TRBJ1-1, with D maybe TRBD1 (6 bases). CDR1 is SEHNR and CDR2 is FQNEAQ in the germline V gene (reference sequence). V was cut by 4 bases and J by 3 bases, with 12 bases left in between. There are 14 residues in the CDR3. The CDR3 is CASSYRESHTEAFF. The CDR3 DNA sequence: TGTGCCAGCAGCTACAGGGAGTCGCACACTGAAGCTTTCTTT.

This clone was seen just once. The rearrangement joins TRBV14 to TRBJ2-7, with TRBD1 matching over 9 bases. V was pared by 2 bases and J by 4 bases, with 12 bases of the junction left unmatched. The CDR3 consists of 17 residues. From germline, CDR1 is SGHDN and CDR2 FVKESK. CDR3 in amino acids: CASSQPRPGQGIYEQYF. The CDR3 coding sequence is TGTGCCAGCAGCCAACCCCGACCGGGACAGGGAATTTACGAGCAGTACTTC. Together with reference TRBV14 and TRBJ2-7, the CDR3 gives the full variable domain: EAGVTQFPSHSVIEKGQTVTLRCDPISGHDNLYWYRRVMGKEIKFLLHFVKESKQDESGMPNNRFLAERTGGTYSTLKVQPAELEDSGVYFCASSQPRPGQGIYEQYFGPGTRLTVT.

The chain has TRBV6-2 or TRBV6-3 and TRBJ2-1; 11 bases match TRBD2. Germline V gene lookup returns CDR1 MNHEY and CDR2 SVGEGT. Trimming removed 4 bases from V and 9 bases from J; junction bases left unmatched: 8. There are 15 residues in the CDR3. For the CDR3, the DNA is TGTGCCAGCAGTTTCCTAGCGGGAGGAGTCGGTGAGCAGTTCTTC. It is translated as CASSFLAGGVGEQFF.

V usage is TRBV7-7 and J usage is TRBJ1-1, with 10 bases fitting TRBD1. CDR1 is SSHAT and CDR2 is FNYEAQ in the germline V gene (reference sequence). V shed 5 bases, J shed 8 bases, and the junction held 5 bases outside the gene matches. CDR3 length: 13 residues. Written as DNA, the CDR3 is TGTGCCAGCAGCCTCGGACAGGGGGGCGAAGCTTTCTTT. This sequence encodes CASSLGQGGEAFF.

The chain recombines TRBV10-1 with TRBJ2-7; 10 bases are shared with TRBD1. Germline lookup yields CDR1 WNHNN and CDR2 SYGVQD (reference sequence). The CDR3 loop spans 15 amino acids. Trimming removed 2 bases from V and 10 bases from J; junction bases left unmatched: 11. The CDR3 DNA follows: TGCGCCAGCAGTGAGAGAACCGGGACAGGGGCCCCCCAGTACTTC. This translates into CASSERTGTGAPQYF.